The T cell receptor beta chain under discussion was sequenced for a study of CD8 T cells in ankylosing spondylitis listed by TCRdb under 2017. For the wider study: The study set out to find disease-linked TCR variants by profiling T cell receptor beta repertoires in ankylosing spondylitis patients and healthy donors. The whole study cohort included 108 healthy donors and 20 to 30 ankylosing spondylitis patients. Peripheral blood was sampled, and synovial fluid was also collected from ankylosing spondylitis patients.

This clonotype has ten or more counts. The specificity of this receptor is unknown. Per-nucleotide qualities are absent, and no much larger clonotype sits a single base away. Paper-wide results and their limitations: A CD8+ phenotype was shown by the disease-linked clones, which were found at relatively low frequencies in peripheral blood. Blood from ankylosing spondylitis patients appeared to be characterized by a TCR beta motif made up of several highly homologous amino acid variants. Significant enrichment of the disease-linked clones was reported in matched synovial fluid samples from ankylosing spondylitis patients. Some motif variants were previously reported in synovial fluid and blood of reactive arthritis patients, suggesting common disease-initiation mechanisms.

The CDR3 spans 17 residues, from the cysteine through the phenylalanine. The DNA shown is the 51-base CDR3, in frame from base 1. A distance of 18 bases separates the germline ends of V and J, which lose 0 bases and 4 bases respectively. From the germline V gene, CDR1 is LGHNA and CDR2 is YSLEER. Sequencing was performed on an Illumina HiSeq 2500. Quantitative 5'-RACE with molecular barcodes was the method used to prepare the TCR beta libraries. The authors processed their data as follows. Disease-linked TCR variants were identified with a new computational method built on a probabilistic model of VDJ rearrangement. The raw public reads went through TCRdb reprocessing: fastp at Q25, MiXCR clone calling, in-frame beta chains kept. Every CDR3 protein is listed once, alongside the most common genes and DNA of its rows. The V and J calls were not made by the authors but by TCRdb's processing. This sample gives roughly 48,000 distinct CDR3 sequences in total; 6.5% to 9% of them show up just once. The ten largest clones add up to over 7% of the sample.

The sequence was collected from a female donor with ankylosing spondylitis or in good health (not recorded which). Sequenced: blood, either unsorted or a sorted T cell fraction (not recorded which). Recombination linked TRBV4-3 to TRBJ1-1; a tentative D match to TRBD1 spans 6 bases. The CDR3 is CASSQDFQGRFGTEAFF. At the DNA level, the sequence is TGCGCCAGCAGCCAAGATTTCCAGGGGAGGTTTGGCACTGAAGCTTTCTTT.